The 13 T cell receptor beta chains below come from one sample, sequenced in a study of Graves' ophthalmopathy and Graves' hyperthyroidism. Beta-chain TCR CDR3 regions were amplified from RNA transcripts. HTBI primers were used in a first-round RT-PCR, which preceded a second-round multiplex PCR. MiXCR, run by TCRdb on the multiplex PCR reads, gives a single entry per CDR3 protein. Of over a million distinct CDR3 sequences in the sample, 35% to 45% were seen once. Sequencing used peripheral blood or thyroid tissue (not recorded which). These receptors were collected from an adult man with Graves' hyperthyroidism.

This clonotype was picked up many times. The rearrangement uses TRBV4-1 and TRBJ1-1; 7 nucleotides align to TRBD1. Per germline, CDR1 MGHRA and CDR2 YSYEKL. V shed 4 bases and J 1 base; nucleotides not matched to a gene: 3. The CDR3 runs 14 residues. CDR3 bases: TGCGCCAGCAGCCCACACAGGGGGAACACTGAAGCTTTCTTT. Protein: CASSPHRGNTEAFF.

The CDR3 spells CSVLAKNIQYF. Here the CDR3 DNA reads TGCAGTGTACTAGCCAAAAACATTCAGTACTTC. The chain is built from TRBV20-1 and TRBJ2-4; no clear D. In germline, CDR1 is DFQATT, CDR2 SNEGSKA (reference sequence). The CDR3 covers 11 residues. Trimming cost V 7 bases and J 0 bases, with 4 bases left between them.

This clonotype was recorded many times. This chain joins TRBV7-9 and TRBJ1-1; maybe TRBD1 (5 bases). The V gene's germline CDR1 is SEHNR and CDR2 FQNEAQ (reference sequence). CDR3 length: 14 residues. The V and J ends lost 5 bases and 4 bases respectively, with 14 bases between them. The CDR3 nucleotides are TGTGCCAGCAGCCCCCAGCAGGGAGGCACTGAAGCTTTCTTT. It encodes CASSPQQGGTEAFF.

On this clonotype: A much larger clone is a single base away; this may be a read error. This rearrangement joins TRBV14 to TRBJ2-2; 7 bases match TRBD1. CDR1 is SGHDN and CDR2 is FVKESK in the germline V gene. The CDR3 is 16 amino acids. Losses at the gene ends were 1 base for V and 3 bases for J; bases not matched to a gene: 5. The CDR3: CASSQGGGRHTGELFF. The CDR3 DNA sequence: TGTGCCAGCAGCCAAGGAGGGGGCAGACACACCGGGGAGCTGTTTTTT.

This clonotype was observed a handful of times. The chain joins TRBV2 to TRBJ2-5, with 9 positions matching TRBD2. CDR1 and CDR2 (germline): SNHLY, FYNNEI. J gave up 3 bases and V 2 bases, and 7 bases lay outside the gene matches. CDR3 length: 16 residues. The CDR3 coding sequence is TGTGCCAGCAGTGAAAACGTTAGCGGGGGTAAAGAGACCCAGTACTTC. Protein: CASSENVSGGKETQYF.

This rearrangement joins TRBV20-1 to TRBJ1-2; D not resolved. From germline, CDR1 is DFQATT and CDR2 SNEGSKA (reference sequence). The CDR3 covers 11 residues. The V and J ends lost 6 bases and 12 bases respectively, with 17 bases between them. CDR3 DNA sequence: TGCAGTGCGGCAGATATTTCTGGAAACACCTTC. Its translation: CSAADISGNTF.

Remarks on this clonotype: A much larger clone differs from this one at a single base, so this may be a read error. V gene TRBV12-3 or TRBV12-4 combines with J gene TRBJ1-1; TRBD1 might be the D (6 bases). The CDR3 runs to 15 residues. The CDR3 protein is CTSSPEDRLFTEAFF. The CDR3 DNA reads TGTACCAGCAGCCCCGAGGACAGACTTTTCACTGAAGCTTTCTTT.

This clonotype was seen ten or more times. The rearrangement uses TRBV2 and TRBJ1-1, with D maybe TRBD1 (5 bases). The germline gives CDR1 SNHLY, CDR2 FYNNEI. With 9 bases removed from V and 13 bases from J, the gap between germline ends came to 33 bases. The CDR3 runs 16 residues. The CDR3 loop reads CARKRYTGTPALVDFF. The CDR3 DNA reads TGTGCCAGGAAAAGGTACACCGGGACTCCCGCTTTGGTCGATTTCTTT.

This clonotype was picked up many times. The rearrangement joins TRBV20-1 to TRBJ2-7; D gene uncertain. The CDR3 sequence is 14 residues long. Germline loops: CDR1 DFQATT, CDR2 SNEGSKA (reference sequence). The V gene lost 0 bases and the J gene lost 0 bases, with 9 bases spanning the gap. The chain's CDR3 is CSAREALSSYEQYF. The CDR3 coding sequence is TGCAGTGCTAGAGAGGCCCTGAGCTCCTACGAGCAGTACTTC.

This clonotype was picked up a small number of times. The chain couples TRBV7-9 to TRBJ2-7, with 8 bases identical to TRBD1. Germline-derived CDR1 and CDR2 are SEHNR and FQNEAQ (reference sequence). Losses at the gene ends were 5 bases for V and 3 bases for J; bases not matched to a gene: 6. This CDR3 is built from 14 residues. The DNA of the CDR3 is TGTGCCAGCAGCGCCAGAGGACAGGGCTACGAGCAGTACTTC. Amino acid sequence: CASSARGQGYEQYF.

The chain carries TRBV5-6 and TRBJ1-2, with 10 bases fitting TRBD1. Germline V CDR1 and CDR2: SGHDT, YYEEEE. V gave up 4 bases and J gave up 8 bases; unmatched junction bases: 11. The CDR3 is 15 residues long. This CDR3 is CASSHQGTGELGYTF. As DNA, the CDR3 is TGTGCCAGCAGCCATCAAGGGACAGGGGAGTTAGGCTACACCTTC.

The chain employs TRBV4-1 and TRBJ2-7, with D tentatively TRBD1 (6 bases). CDR1 MGHRA and CDR2 YSYEKL come from the germline V gene. The CDR3 is 13 residues long. Trimming took 7 bases from V and 4 from J, leaving 14 bases between them. CDR3 sequence reads: CASKGVGGYEQYF. CDR3 nucleotide sequence: TGCGCCAGCAAAGGGGTAGGGGGATACGAGCAGTACTTC.

This chain connects TRBV7-7 to TRBJ1-6; D is perhaps TRBD1 (5 bases). Germline assignment: CDR1 SSHAT and CDR2 FNYEAQ (reference sequence). With 4 bases removed from V and 7 bases from J, the gap between germline ends came to 14 bases. This CDR3 comprises 15 residues. CDR3 DNA: TGTGCCAGCAGCTCAACAGCCGGGACCAATTCACCCCTCCACTTT. Its protein is CASSSTAGTNSPLHF.